This paragraph reports one T cell receptor (beta chain). The data are from a study of blood T cell repertoires in COVID-19. Study summary: Samples of COVID-19 (acute and convalescent) were obtained from the United States, Italy and Spain. T cells, B-cell-depleted T cells, or PBMCs provided the cDNA or gDNA that served as material.

How the authors handled the data: Amplifying reference gene primers gave estimates of nucleated cell counts. Libraries were prepared by immunoSEQ multiplex PCR; TCRdb keeps only in-frame clonotypes and omits some of them. V and J calls and clone size are given by that table; D and trimming were obtained from the DNA. The sample records more than 150,000 clones, 75% to 80% being singletons. CDR3 length: 15 residues. Germline CDR1 is SNHLY and CDR2 is FYNNEI. V gave up 1 base and J gave up 1 base; unmatched junction bases: 4. The TCR comes from a woman older than 75 with acute or convalescent COVID-19. The V gene is TRBV2, the J gene TRBJ2-7, with 7 bases aligning to TRBD2. Sequencing was carried out using peripheral blood. CDR3 bases: TGTGCCAGCAGTGAAGGGGTGCGGGGGTCCTACGAGCAGTACTTC. It yields the protein CASSEGVRGSYEQYF.